This T cell receptor beta chain emerged from a study of OX40 agonist ivuxolimab in advanced cancers. CDR1 is ENHRY, CDR2 SYGVKD, per germline. Trimming pared 9 bases from V and 1 base from J, leaving 9 bases between. The CDR3 totals 13 residues. Repertoires were generated with immunoSEQ multiplex PCR, while TCRdb's copy carries only in-frame clones and drops some. The sample lists 18,000 or so clones, roughly 83% occurring once. J is TRBJ1-4 and V is TRBV10-3; a weak D match, TRBD1 (5 bases). The input for sequencing was CD4+ or CD8+ T cells sorted from blood, taken in a trial of the OX40 agonist ivuxolimab. The receptor's source is an adult with an advanced solid tumor such as melanoma, head and neck, liver or kidney cancer. CDR3 sequence reads: CAMRGETNEKLFF. CDR3 nucleotide sequence: TGTGCCATGAGGGGAGAAACTAATGAAAAACTGTTTTTT.